The rows below give T cell receptor beta chains drawn from one sample of a study of OX40 agonist ivuxolimab in advanced cancers. Here immunoSEQ multiplex PCR was the method, and the copy in TCRdb shows in-frame clones only, minus some. The table shows about 100,000 clones, with around 94% occurring only once. The sample here was CD4+ or CD8+ T cells sorted from blood, taken in a trial of the OX40 agonist ivuxolimab. These receptors all come from an adult with an advanced solid tumor such as melanoma, head and neck, liver or kidney cancer. CDR3s include the opening cysteine and the closing phenylalanine or tryptophan. Each record gives: clone size, V gene, D gene, J gene, CDR3 protein, CDR3 DNA. D genes are given only for firm matches. Size is omitted from some rows. Given values are once, few, many or a class for expanded clones.

clone_size: NA; v_call: TRBV25-1; d_call: NA; j_call: TRBJ2-5; cdr3_aa: CASSEYEVRTQYF; cdr3_nt: TGTGCCAGCAGTGAATATGAAGTAAGGACCCAGTACTTC
clone_size: NA; v_call: TRBV30; d_call: NA; j_call: TRBJ2-2; cdr3_aa: CAWSRVGGELFF; cdr3_nt: TGTGCCTGGAGTCGGGTGGGCGGGGAGCTGTTTTTT
clone_size: NA; v_call: TRBV11-2; d_call: NA; j_call: TRBJ1-2; cdr3_aa: CASSGQGGGYTF; cdr3_nt: TGTGCCAGCAGTGGCCAGGGAGGTGGCTACACCTTC
clone_size: NA; v_call: TRBV27; d_call: NA; j_call: TRBJ2-7; cdr3_aa: CASSFKPGHYEQYF; cdr3_nt: TGTGCCAGCAGTTTTAAACCGGGCCATTACGAGCAGTACTTC
clone_size: NA; v_call: TRBV15; d_call: TRBD2; j_call: TRBJ2-3; cdr3_aa: CATSGPGTSGTDTQYF; cdr3_nt: TGTGCCACCAGCGGTCCCGGGACTAGCGGAACAGATACGCAGTATTTT
clone_size: NA; v_call: TRBV27; d_call: NA; j_call: TRBJ1-2; cdr3_aa: CASSPLLQSNYGYTF; cdr3_nt: TGTGCCAGCAGTCCCCTACTGCAGTCTAACTATGGCTACACCTTC
clone_size: once; v_call: TRBV20-1; d_call: NA; j_call: TRBJ2-7; cdr3_aa: CSAREVDEQYF; cdr3_nt: TGCAGTGCGAGAGAGGTGGACGAGCAGTACTTC
clone_size: NA; v_call: TRBV14; d_call: NA; j_call: TRBJ2-7; cdr3_aa: CASSLGTAGGGEQYF; cdr3_nt: TGTGCCAGCAGTCTCGGGACGGCAGGAGGGGGTGAGCAGTACTTC
clone_size: NA; v_call: TRBV12-5; d_call: NA; j_call: TRBJ2-3; cdr3_aa: CASGPDRFGDTQYF; cdr3_nt: TGTGCTAGTGGTCCCGACAGGTTCGGGGATACGCAGTATTTT
clone_size: once; v_call: TRBV4-1; d_call: TRBD1; j_call: TRBJ2-7; cdr3_aa: CASSQGRGQGTYEQYF; cdr3_nt: TGCGCCAGCAGCCAAGGGAGGGGACAGGGTACCTACGAGCAGTACTTC
clone_size: NA; v_call: TRBV28; d_call: NA; j_call: TRBJ2-7; cdr3_aa: CASSLLAGIGYEQYF; cdr3_nt: TGTGCCAGCAGTTTATTGGCAGGGATAGGCTACGAGCAGTACTTC
clone_size: NA; v_call: TRBV29-1; d_call: NA; j_call: TRBJ2-7; cdr3_aa: CSVVGQGGNEQYF; cdr3_nt: TGCAGCGTTGTAGGGCAGGGGGGGAACGAGCAGTACTTC
clone_size: NA; v_call: TRBV30; d_call: NA; j_call: TRBJ1-6; cdr3_aa: CPFPEKSPLHF; cdr3_nt: TGTCCCTTCCCTGAAAAATCACCCCTCCACTTT
clone_size: NA; v_call: TRBV6-5; d_call: NA; j_call: TRBJ1-1; cdr3_aa: CASRDGVGTEAFF; cdr3_nt: TGTGCCAGCAGAGACGGGGTGGGGACTGAAGCTTTCTTT
clone_size: NA; v_call: TRBV9; d_call: TRBD1; j_call: TRBJ1-2; cdr3_aa: CASSSRDRDYGYTF; cdr3_nt: TGTGCCAGCAGCTCCCGGGACAGAGACTATGGCTACACCTTC
clone_size: NA; v_call: TRBV5-4; d_call: TRBD1; j_call: TRBJ1-2; cdr3_aa: CASSTNRDRVHGYTF; cdr3_nt: TGTGCCAGCAGCACAAACCGGGACAGGGTTCATGGCTACACCTTC